A selection of T cell receptor beta chains follows, all from one sample in a study of graft-versus-host responses after intestinal transplantation. Generated by immunoSEQ multiplex PCR, the TCRdb table keeps only in-frame clones and is missing some. Of around 45,000 clones in the sample, 85% to 95% were seen once. The sequencing used PBMCs, collected approximately 340 days after intestinal transplant. These receptors were taken from a human patient who received an intestinal transplant, so some T cells may come from the graft donor. Each CDR3 is given with its conserved first and last residue. Fields, in order: CDR3 protein, clone size, J gene, D gene, V gene. The D gene is left open where the match is weak. A row's size may be missing; if present it is once, few, many or a size class.

cdr3_aa: CASSAEGGGEETQYF
clone_size: -
j_call: TRBJ2-5
d_call: -
v_call: TRBV7-6

cdr3_aa: CASSMGGVWTDDMNTEAFF
clone_size: -
j_call: TRBJ1-1
d_call: -
v_call: TRBV19

cdr3_aa: CASGSAAARGNQPQHF
clone_size: -
j_call: TRBJ1-5
d_call: -
v_call: TRBV2

cdr3_aa: CASSMRLNEQFF
clone_size: -
j_call: TRBJ2-1
d_call: -
v_call: TRBV19

cdr3_aa: CASRLRNVNTEAFF
clone_size: -
j_call: TRBJ1-1
d_call: -
v_call: TRBV2

cdr3_aa: CASKVRQASYGYTF
clone_size: -
j_call: TRBJ1-2
d_call: -
v_call: TRBV4-1

cdr3_aa: CASSVAGGKLFF
clone_size: once
j_call: TRBJ1-4
d_call: -
v_call: TRBV9

cdr3_aa: CASSVGGASPDTQYF
clone_size: -
j_call: TRBJ2-3
d_call: TRBD2
v_call: TRBV9

cdr3_aa: CASSVRATHTDTQYF
clone_size: -
j_call: TRBJ2-3
d_call: -
v_call: TRBV9

cdr3_aa: CASSVTGREAFF
clone_size: -
j_call: TRBJ1-1
d_call: TRBD1
v_call: TRBV6-5

cdr3_aa: CASSLTSGSSGELFF
clone_size: once
j_call: TRBJ2-2
d_call: TRBD2
v_call: TRBV7-9

cdr3_aa: CAWSTGLQGNTIYF
clone_size: -
j_call: TRBJ1-3
d_call: -
v_call: TRBV30

cdr3_aa: CASRMDSLAGAEQYF
clone_size: -
j_call: TRBJ2-7
d_call: -
v_call: TRBV6-1

cdr3_aa: CASSVSGGYGTDTQYF
clone_size: -
j_call: TRBJ2-3
d_call: -
v_call: TRBV9

cdr3_aa: CASSFGLNTEAFF
clone_size: -
j_call: TRBJ1-1
d_call: -
v_call: TRBV7-9

cdr3_aa: CASSLAAGTTDTQYF
clone_size: -
j_call: TRBJ2-3
d_call: -
v_call: TRBV11-3

cdr3_aa: CASSPLAGVNNEQFF
clone_size: once
j_call: TRBJ2-1
d_call: TRBD2
v_call: TRBV9

cdr3_aa: CASSHRDGAYEQYF
clone_size: -
j_call: TRBJ2-7
d_call: -
v_call: TRBV7-9

cdr3_aa: CASSDGERTIQFF
clone_size: -
j_call: TRBJ2-1
d_call: -
v_call: TRBV6-4

cdr3_aa: CASSLLPPEDTQYF
clone_size: -
j_call: TRBJ2-3
d_call: -
v_call: TRBV27

cdr3_aa: CASRQAGVNTGELFF
clone_size: -
j_call: TRBJ2-2
d_call: TRBD2
v_call: TRBV6-1

cdr3_aa: CASSNRGDGYTF
clone_size: -
j_call: TRBJ1-2
d_call: TRBD1
v_call: TRBV5-1

cdr3_aa: CASSFGTSGSYEQYF
clone_size: -
j_call: TRBJ2-7
d_call: TRBD2
v_call: TRBV6-5

cdr3_aa: CASSLEETQYF
clone_size: -
j_call: TRBJ2-5
d_call: -
v_call: TRBV6-6

cdr3_aa: CASRGQGVFGYTF
clone_size: -
j_call: TRBJ1-2
d_call: TRBD1
v_call: TRBV6-1

cdr3_aa: CAIRGDPRGGYTF
clone_size: -
j_call: TRBJ1-2
d_call: -
v_call: TRBV10-3

cdr3_aa: CASSTQGTTADTQYF
clone_size: -
j_call: TRBJ2-3
d_call: -
v_call: TRBV19

cdr3_aa: CASGLVDIGTGELFF
clone_size: -
j_call: TRBJ2-2
d_call: -
v_call: TRBV12-5

cdr3_aa: CASSAQGHRGQYF
clone_size: -
j_call: TRBJ2-7
d_call: -
v_call: TRBV5-1

cdr3_aa: CASSLRSPTNYGYTF
clone_size: -
j_call: TRBJ1-2
d_call: -
v_call: TRBV7-9

cdr3_aa: CASSGGGYEQYF
clone_size: -
j_call: TRBJ2-7
d_call: -
v_call: TRBV7-9

cdr3_aa: CASSTAWDRTYEQYF
clone_size: -
j_call: TRBJ2-7
d_call: TRBD1
v_call: TRBV19

cdr3_aa: CAISERGVGETQYF
clone_size: -
j_call: TRBJ2-5
d_call: -
v_call: TRBV10-3

cdr3_aa: CASTGTQGGETQYF
clone_size: -
j_call: TRBJ2-5
d_call: -
v_call: TRBV6-6

cdr3_aa: CASSVDGHVGKYNEQFF
clone_size: -
j_call: TRBJ2-1
d_call: -
v_call: TRBV5-1

cdr3_aa: CASQGAAGVHEQFF
clone_size: -
j_call: TRBJ2-1
d_call: TRBD2
v_call: TRBV6-1